This paragraph covers one T cell receptor beta chain sequence. This sample was taken from a study of blood T cell repertoires in COVID-19. Study context: Samples taken during acute and convalescent COVID-19 were collected in the United States, Italy and Spain.

Here immunoSEQ multiplex PCR was the method, and the copy in TCRdb shows in-frame clones only, minus some. The table lists more than 250,000 clones, more than 70% of them singletons, with around 1.3% in the top ten. The V gene lost 0 bases and the J gene lost 6 bases, with 8 bases spanning the gap. The CDR3 is 14 residues long. Germline V CDR1 and CDR2: LNHNV, YYDKDF (reference sequence). Assignments of participants to cohorts depended upon their own reported clinical history. The receptor's source is a woman in her 40s with acute COVID-19. The sequenced sample consisted of PBMCs or T cells enriched from blood (not recorded which). The chain combines TRBV15 with TRBJ2-2; D perhaps matches TRBD1 (6 bases). CDR3 loop: CATSREQGAGELFF. The DNA for the CDR3 is TGTGCCACCAGCAGAGAACAGGGCGCCGGGGAGCTGTTTTTT.